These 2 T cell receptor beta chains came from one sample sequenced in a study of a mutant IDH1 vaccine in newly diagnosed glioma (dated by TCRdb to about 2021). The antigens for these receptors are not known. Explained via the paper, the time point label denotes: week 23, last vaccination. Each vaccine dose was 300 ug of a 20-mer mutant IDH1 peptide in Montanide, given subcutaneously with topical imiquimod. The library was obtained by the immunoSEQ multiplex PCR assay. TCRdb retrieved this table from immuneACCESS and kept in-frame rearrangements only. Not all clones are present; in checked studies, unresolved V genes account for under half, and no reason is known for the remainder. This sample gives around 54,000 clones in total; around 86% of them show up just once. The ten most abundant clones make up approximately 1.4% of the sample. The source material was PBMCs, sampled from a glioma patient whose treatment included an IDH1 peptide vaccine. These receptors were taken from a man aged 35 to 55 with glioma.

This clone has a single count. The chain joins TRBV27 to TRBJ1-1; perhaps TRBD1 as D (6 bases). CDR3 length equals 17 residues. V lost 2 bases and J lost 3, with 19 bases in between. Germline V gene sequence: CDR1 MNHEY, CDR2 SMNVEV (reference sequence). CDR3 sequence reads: CASSLRGQGIGDTEAFF. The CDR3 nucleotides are TGTGCCAGCAGTTTACGGGGGCAGGGGATTGGGGACACTGAAGCTTTCTTT.

The CDR3 region is CASSKTSGPSPEQYF. The CDR3 DNA is TGTGCCAGCAGCAAGACTAGCGGGCCCTCTCCCGAGCAGTACTTC. The chain couples TRBV13 to TRBJ2-7; 10 nucleotides agree with TRBD2. The CDR3 runs 15 residues. The trim removed 5 bases at V and 6 bases at J, leaving 10 bases unmatched. Germline V gene data show CDR1 as PRHDT and CDR2 as FYEKMQ (reference sequence).